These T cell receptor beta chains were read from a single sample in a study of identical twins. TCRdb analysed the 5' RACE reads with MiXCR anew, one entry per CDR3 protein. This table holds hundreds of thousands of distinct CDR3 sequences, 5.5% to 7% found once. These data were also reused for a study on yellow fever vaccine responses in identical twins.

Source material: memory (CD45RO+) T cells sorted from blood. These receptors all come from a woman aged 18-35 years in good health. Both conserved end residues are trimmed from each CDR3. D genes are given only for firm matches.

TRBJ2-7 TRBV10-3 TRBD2 AISVGASGRDEQY
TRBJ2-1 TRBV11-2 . ASSSLEGKGGRPHGNEQF
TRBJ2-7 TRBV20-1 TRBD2 SAKGSGRVENYEQY
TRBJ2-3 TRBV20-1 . SARGTLDTQY
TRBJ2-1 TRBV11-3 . ASSSASGVTEQF
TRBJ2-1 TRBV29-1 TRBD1 SVEGGGDRIYNEQF
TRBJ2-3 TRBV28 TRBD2 ASPPRGAGATDTQY
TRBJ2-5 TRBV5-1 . ASSFSPGVEETQY
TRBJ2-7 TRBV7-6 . ASSETTYPLYEQY
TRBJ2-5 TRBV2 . ASSASRRDQETQY
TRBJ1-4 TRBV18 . ASSPNREKLF
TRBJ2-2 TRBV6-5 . ASSLQTGPGELF
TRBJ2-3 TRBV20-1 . SARGYSGATDTQY
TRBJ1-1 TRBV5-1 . ASSLVFRNTEAF
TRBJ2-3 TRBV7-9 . ASSLRDSATDTQY